This passage covers 14 T cell receptor beta chains from one sample sequenced in a study of cytomegalovirus exposure and HLA in healthy donors. Both 60 Vbeta primers and 13 Jbeta primers went into the PCR. Some clones are missing from TCRdb's copy, which holds only in-frame ones; the method was immunoSEQ multiplex PCR. The repertoire holds about 190,000 clones, with about 87% as singletons. The sample was PBMCs. The receptors originated from a young man in good health and CMV-seronegative.

J is TRBJ1-5 and V is TRBV28; 7 bases line up with TRBD1. CDR1 and CDR2 from the germline V gene are MDHEN and SYDVKM. This CDR3 is built from 15 residues. V shed 6 bases, J shed 3 bases, and the junction held 8 bases outside the gene matches. In DNA form, the CDR3 reads TGTGCCAGCAGCACAGGGACAGTTTTCAATCAGCCCCAGCATTTT. This encodes CASSTGTVFNQPQHF.

The chain couples TRBV5-1 to TRBJ2-1, with TRBD2 matching 11 bases. Germline lookup yields CDR1 SGHRS and CDR2 YFSETQ. This CDR3 comprises 18 residues. The ends lost 1 base at V and 1 base at J; junction bases unmatched: 7. CDR3 residues: CASSLFSSGRFSYNEQFF. CDR3 in DNA: TGCGCCAGCAGCTTGTTTTCTAGCGGGAGGTTTTCCTACAATGAGCAGTTCTTC.

The V call is TRBV6-1, the J call TRBJ2-7; 10 positions agree with TRBD1. V gave up 3 bases and J gave up 5 bases; unmatched junction bases: 1. Germline V lookup: CDR1 MNHNS, CDR2 SASEGT. The CDR3 runs to 13 residues. The CDR3 coding sequence is TGTGCCAGCAGTGAGGACAGGGGGGACGAGCAGTACTTC. This gives the protein CASSEDRGDEQYF.

This chain joins TRBV13 and TRBJ1-2, with 8 bases identical to TRBD1. CDR3 length: 15 residues. Germline CDR1 reads PRHDT; CDR2 reads FYEKMQ (reference sequence). V gave up 4 bases and J gave up 3 bases; unmatched junction bases: 7. The CDR3 loop reads CASSSGQGGHYGYTF. The CDR3 DNA follows: TGTGCCAGCAGCTCCGGACAGGGAGGACACTATGGCTACACCTTC.

The chain links TRBV28 to TRBJ1-5; 7 nucleotides align to TRBD1. The CDR3 totals 14 residues. Germline V lookup: CDR1 MDHEN, CDR2 SYDVKM. With V trimmed by 6 bases and J by 6 bases, 8 bases remained unmatched. The CDR3 protein is CASRLQGQGQPQHF. The DNA of the CDR3 is TGTGCCAGCAGGTTACAGGGGCAGGGTCAGCCCCAGCATTTT. The variable domain in full, with the rest retrieved from reference TRBV28 and TRBJ1-5, is DVKVTQSSRYLVKRTGEKVFLECVQDMDHENMFWYRQDPGLGLRLIYFSYDVKMKEKGDIPEGYSVSREKKERFSLILESASTNQTSMYLCASRLQGQGQPQHFGDGTRLSIL.

The chain recombines TRBV28 with TRBJ1-5; no clear D gene. This CDR3 has 11 amino acids. Trimming pared 7 bases from V and 4 bases from J, leaving 5 bases between. Looked up from germline, CDR1 is MDHEN and CDR2 is SYDVKM. The CDR3 DNA sequence: TGTGCCAGCAAAGCAAATCAGCCCCAGCATTTT. Amino acid sequence: CASKANQPQHF. Using reference TRBV28 and TRBJ1-5 for the parts outside the CDR3, the full variable domain is DVKVTQSSRYLVKRTGEKVFLECVQDMDHENMFWYRQDPGLGLRLIYFSYDVKMKEKGDIPEGYSVSREKKERFSLILESASTNQTSMYLCASKANQPQHFGDGTRLSIL.

This clone was counted a few times. The J gene is TRBJ1-4, the V gene TRBV18; D is undetermined. In germline, CDR1 is KGHSH, CDR2 LQKENI. V was clipped by 3 bases and J by 9 bases, with 8 bases between them. CDR3 length: 12 residues. The CDR3 sequence is CASSPETKKLFF. CDR3 DNA: TGTGCCAGCTCACCGGAAACTAAAAAACTGTTTTTT.

The J gene is TRBJ2-3, the V gene TRBV29-1; no clear D. Trimming took 3 bases from V and 8 from J, leaving 12 bases between them. CDR1 and CDR2 from the germline V gene are SQVTM and ANQGSEA. CDR3 length: 12 amino acids. DNA for the CDR3: TGCAGCGTTGACCTACAGCTGGGTACGCAGTATTTT. It codes for CSVDLQLGTQYF.

This chain connects TRBV10-2 to TRBJ2-3; 10 bases map to TRBD2. The CDR3 is 14 residues long. Germline CDR1 and CDR2: WSHSY and SAAADI. The junction had 2 bases not matched to a gene; V was cut back by 6 bases and J by 2 bases. The CDR3: CASSGLADTDTQYF. Written as DNA, the CDR3 is TGCGCCAGCAGCGGACTAGCGGACACAGATACGCAGTATTTT.

Written as DNA, the CDR3 is TGTGCCAGCACTTGGACTAGCGGGGGTAAAGAGACCCAGTACTTC. This encodes CASTWTSGGKETQYF. The chain combines TRBV2 with TRBJ2-5; 13 bases match TRBD2. The V gene end was trimmed by 7 bases and the J gene end by 3 bases; junction bases not matched to a gene: 5. The length of the CDR3 is 15 residues. Germline CDR1 reads SNHLY; CDR2 reads FYNNEI.

V gene TRBV30 combines with J gene TRBJ1-2; possible D gene TRBD1, 5 bases. Trimming took off 0 bases at V and 4 bases at J, with 12 bases between the two ends. CDR3 length: 14 amino acids. The V gene's germline CDR1 is GTSNPN and CDR2 SVGIG (reference sequence). The CDR3 loop reads CAWSVPGRGYGYTF. Written as DNA, the CDR3 is TGTGCCTGGAGTGTACCAGGGCGCGGCTATGGCTACACCTTC.

The genes are TRBV30 and TRBJ2-3, with D possibly being TRBD2 (6 bases). CDR1 and CDR2 (germline): GTSNPN, SVGIG (reference sequence). The ends were cut back, 0 bases at V and 6 bases at J, with 13 bases in the middle. The CDR3 has 14 residues. The CDR3 DNA follows: TGTGCCTGGAGTGTTCCCGGGAGACCCGATACGCAGTATTTT. It yields the protein CAWSVPGRPDTQYF. Variable domain in full (rest from reference TRBV30 and TRBJ2-3): SQTIHQWPATLVQPVGSPLSLECTVEGTSNPNLYWYRQAAGRGLQLLFYSVGIGQISSEVPQNLSASRPQDRQFILSSKKLLLSDSGFYLCAWSVPGRPDTQYFGPGTRLTVL.

The chain combines TRBV19 with TRBJ1-3, with a possible D match to TRBD1 (6 bases). The CDR3 extends over 15 amino acids. Germline V lookup: CDR1 LNHDA, CDR2 SQIVND (reference sequence). Trimming stripped 8 bases from V and 7 bases from J, with 21 bases between. The CDR3 sequence is CASAVLGAPGNTIYF. For the CDR3, the DNA is TGTGCCAGTGCTGTTTTGGGGGCGCCGGGGAACACCATATATTTT.

V and J are TRBV6-1 and TRBJ2-1; TRBD1 matches at 10 bases. V dropped 2 bases and J dropped 4; count of bases not matched to a gene: 2. CDR1 and CDR2 (germline): MNHNS, SASEGT. The CDR3 covers 15 residues. The CDR3 bases are TGTGCCAGCAGTGAATGGGGACAGGGGTACAATGAGCAGTTCTTC. Translation: CASSEWGQGYNEQFF.